Listed below are T cell receptor beta chains from one sample, sequenced in a study of T-cell memory formation after mild COVID-19. TCRdb passed the 5' RACE reads through MiXCR, listing each CDR3 protein once. Seen here are about 290,000 distinct CDR3 sequences, approximately 15% observed once, and the top ten hold approximately 23%. Input material: PBMCs or a T cell subset sorted from them (not recorded which). Every receptor here comes from a young man who had mild COVID-19 (a few samples of this study predate the infection). Cell type and time point are not known. Each CDR3 is given with its conserved first and last residue. Each record gives: clone size, V gene, D gene, J gene, CDR3 DNA, CDR3 protein. The D gene is left open where the match is weak. Size is stated for part of the rows, as once, few or many counts, or as a class when the clone is expanded.

-	TRBV10-2	-	TRBJ1-5	TGCGCCAGAGGGTGGGGGCCCCAGCATTTT	CARGWGPQHF
-	TRBV15	TRBD1	TRBJ1-2	TGTGCCACCAGCAGAGATTCAGGGGGGCCTTATGGCTACACCTTC	CATSRDSGGPYGYTF
-	TRBV25-1	-	TRBJ1-2	TGTGCCAGCAGTGAATCGGGCCGCAACTATGGCTACACCTTC	CASSESGRNYGYTF
-	TRBV6-1	-	TRBJ1-1	TGTGCCAGCAGTGTCGGGAGGCAAAACACTGAAGCTTTCTTT	CASSVGRQNTEAFF
many	TRBV7-6	-	TRBJ2-3	TGTGCCAGCAGTCAGCTGGGGGATACGCAGTATTTT	CASSQLGDTQYF
many	TRBV5-1	-	TRBJ2-1	TGCGCCAGCAGCGCCGGACTGGGGAATGAGCAGTTCTTC	CASSAGLGNEQFF
-	TRBV12-5	TRBD1	TRBJ2-5	TGTGCTAGTGGCAACCATTCCGGGACAGCGTACCAAGAGACCCAGTACTTC	CASGNHSGTAYQETQYF
-	TRBV6-2/TRBV6-3	-	TRBJ1-5	TGTGCCAGCAGTTACTTCGGGGGTGCGAATCAGCCCCAGCATTTT	CASSYFGGANQPQHF
many	TRBV12-3/TRBV12-4	-	TRBJ2-7	TGTGCCAGCAGTTTAAGCCAACCGGGGGTCGTGTACTTC	CASSLSQPGVVYF
few	TRBV29-1	-	TRBJ2-5	TGCAGCGTTGAACTTGCCAGCCCAGGGGCCCAGTACTTC	CSVELASPGAQYF
few	TRBV19	-	TRBJ2-1	TGTGCCAGTAGTATAGGTAGGGGGTCTGAGCAGTTCTTC	CASSIGRGSEQFF
few	TRBV9	-	TRBJ2-5	TGTGCCAGCAGCGTAGGTTCAGACTGGCGCCAAGAGACCCAGTACTTC	CASSVGSDWRQETQYF
-	TRBV7-8	TRBD2	TRBJ2-2	TGTGCCAGCAGCCCTGGGGACGGCTTAGCGGGGATAGACGGGGAGCTGTTTTTT	CASSPGDGLAGIDGELFF
-	TRBV7-2	TRBD2	TRBJ2-3	TGTGCCAGCAGCTTACGGGGGGGCCTCGCAGATACGCAGTATTTT	CASSLRGGLADTQYF
-	TRBV30	TRBD1	TRBJ2-7	TGTGCCTGGAAGGGGGACAGGGAGGGGGCCTACGAGCAGTACTTC	CAWKGDREGAYEQYF
few	TRBV27	-	TRBJ2-3	TGTGCCAGCAGTTTTGAGGGGTTGAGCACAGATACGCAGTATTTT	CASSFEGLSTDTQYF
few	TRBV5-1	-	TRBJ2-7	TGCGCCAGCACCCCAACCCCGGGGGTTACCTACGAGCAGTACTTC	CASTPTPGVTYEQYF
many	TRBV12-3/TRBV12-4	TRBD2	TRBJ2-5	TGTGCCAGCAGTTCACGGGCGGGGGAAGAGACCCAGTACTTC	CASSSRAGEETQYF
few	TRBV29-1	-	TRBJ1-4	TGCAGCGTTGCGGGGGCCGATGAAAAACTGTTTTTT	CSVAGADEKLFF
few	TRBV18	-	TRBJ1-2	TGTGCCAGCTCACCCCAGGAAAACTATGGCTACACCTTC	CASSPQENYGYTF
-	TRBV7-2	-	TRBJ1-2	TGTGCCAGCAGCAGGTTATTGTCAGCCGAGGGGGGCTACACCTTC	CASSRLLSAEGGYTF
-	TRBV5-1	-	TRBJ1-2	TGCGCCAGCAGCTTGGGGGGCACAGGAGACTATGGCTACACCTTC	CASSLGGTGDYGYTF
few	TRBV29-1	-	TRBJ1-1	TGCAGCGTTTCGCTAAAAGTTGAAGCTTTCTTT	CSVSLKVEAFF
few	TRBV6-5	-	TRBJ2-3	TGTGCCAGCACCCAGGACGGCGCAGATACGCAGTATTTT	CASTQDGADTQYF
-	TRBV18	-	TRBJ1-1	TGTGCCAGCTCACCAGAGGGAAGGACTGAAGCTTTCTTT	CASSPEGRTEAFF
few	TRBV18	TRBD1	TRBJ1-1	TGTGCCAGCGCAGCAGGGGGAAGGAGGAACACTGAAGCTTTCTTT	CASAAGGRRNTEAFF
-	TRBV7-2	-	TRBJ1-2	TGTGCCAGCAGCTTGCAGGTTCATCCCCTGGGGGGCTACACCTTC	CASSLQVHPLGGYTF
many	TRBV18	-	TRBJ2-5	TGTGCCACCCTGAGCGAGGGCCAAGAGACCCAGTACTTC	CATLSEGQETQYF
-	TRBV13	-	TRBJ1-2	TGTGCCAGCAGCTTAGGGGCGGATTATGGCTACACCTTC	CASSLGADYGYTF
many	TRBV9	TRBD2	TRBJ2-1	TGTGCCAGCAGCGTGGCTAGCGGGGGGTTAAATGAGCAGTTCTTC	CASSVASGGLNEQFF
-	TRBV6-6	-	TRBJ1-6	TGTGCCAGCAGTTCCCCAAATTCACCCCTCCACTTT	CASSSPNSPLHF
few	TRBV14	-	TRBJ1-2	TGTGCCAGCAGCCAAGGTGCGGGGTATGGCTACACCTTC	CASSQGAGYGYTF
-	TRBV12-3/TRBV12-4	-	TRBJ2-3	TGTGCCAGCATAGGGGTTCGCACAGATACGCAGTATTTT	CASIGVRTDTQYF
few	TRBV7-2	TRBD2	TRBJ2-5	TGTGCCAGCAGCTTCGCGACGGGGGGTGAGACCCAGTACTTC	CASSFATGGETQYF
-	TRBV10-2	-	TRBJ2-2	TGCGCCAGCAGTGAGTCCACCAGCACCGGGGAGCTGTTTTTT	CASSESTSTGELFF
many	TRBV4-3	TRBD1	TRBJ2-7	TGCGCCAGCAGCCAGGTCCCGGGACAGGGGGTTTACGAGCAGTACTTC	CASSQVPGQGVYEQYF
few	TRBV5-1	-	TRBJ2-7	TGCGCCAGCAGCCCCCTGGGGGGAACACAGCAGTACTTC	CASSPLGGTQQYF
few	TRBV19	-	TRBJ1-5	TGTGCCAGTAGCAGAAGGGATAGCAATCAGCCCCAGCATTTT	CASSRRDSNQPQHF
few	TRBV4-3	-	TRBJ1-4	TGCGCCAGCAGCCAAGATAGAGGGGAAAAACTGTTTTTT	CASSQDRGEKLFF
few	TRBV27	-	TRBJ1-1	TGTGCCAGCAGTTTATCCTGGCCGGGGGCGGTGGGCACTGAAGCTTTCTTT	CASSLSWPGAVGTEAFF
many	TRBV12-3/TRBV12-4	-	TRBJ1-1	TGTGCCAGCAGCCGTACTGAAGCTTTCTTT	CASSRTEAFF
-	TRBV30	-	TRBJ1-4	TGTGCCTGGAGTCCGGGACGGCTTTATACTAATGAAAAACTGTTTTTT	CAWSPGRLYTNEKLFF
few	TRBV29-1	-	TRBJ1-2	TGCAGCGTTGATAGCAACTATGGCTACACCTTC	CSVDSNYGYTF
few	TRBV18	-	TRBJ2-1	TGTGCCAGCTCACCACCGGCGGAGAGGGAGCAGTTCTTC	CASSPPAEREQFF
few	TRBV29-1	TRBD1	TRBJ2-5	TGCAGCGTTGAATTCGCGAGGGGGCGGGAGACCCAGTACTTC	CSVEFARGRETQYF
few	TRBV12-5	-	TRBJ1-2	TGTGCTAGTGGTTTGGATCGTGGGACGGTCGGTGGCTACACCTTC	CASGLDRGTVGGYTF
few	TRBV7-3	-	TRBJ2-2	TGTGCCAGCAGCCGCGGACAGCCCGCGAACACCGGGGAGCTGTTTTTT	CASSRGQPANTGELFF
few	TRBV5-1	TRBD2	TRBJ2-5	TGCGCCAGCAGGGCGGGACTAGGAAGAGAGACCCAGTACTTC	CASRAGLGRETQYF
-	TRBV5-6	TRBD1	TRBJ2-2	TGTGCCAGCAGCCTTATAGATCCGACAGGGACCGGGGAGCTGTTTTTT	CASSLIDPTGTGELFF
-	TRBV9	-	TRBJ2-1	TGTGCCAGCACCCACCCCCCGGGGAGGAGTGAGCAGTTCTTC	CASTHPPGRSEQFF
-	TRBV21-1	-	TRBJ1-4	TGTGCCAGCAGCAAAGCGCCGTCCAGGGTGGGTTCTAATGAAAAACTGTTTTTT	CASSKAPSRVGSNEKLFF
few	TRBV5-8	-	TRBJ2-2	TGTGCCACCGGATGGACTACTAACACCGGGGAGCTGTTTTTT	CATGWTTNTGELFF
-	TRBV5-1	TRBD1	TRBJ1-6	TGCGCCAGCAGCCGACGGACAGGATACAATTCACCCCTCCACTTT	CASSRRTGYNSPLHF
-	TRBV7-2	TRBD2	TRBJ2-3	TGTGCCAGCAGCTTATGGGGTACTAGCGGGGGAAATACGCAGTATTTT	CASSLWGTSGGNTQYF
-	TRBV6-5	-	TRBJ1-2	TGTGCCAGCAGTTACGGATTCGGGGGGCAGAACTATGGCTACACCTTC	CASSYGFGGQNYGYTF
-	TRBV7-3	TRBD1	TRBJ2-3	TGTGCCAGCAGCTTATTGGGACAGGGATACACAGATACGCAGTATTTT	CASSLLGQGYTDTQYF
few	TRBV18	TRBD2	TRBJ2-7	TGTGCCAGCTCAGGGGGGGAATACGAGCAGTACTTC	CASSGGEYEQYF
-	TRBV11-2	-	TRBJ1-3	TGTGCCAGCAGCTTACAGGCGGGACGGGACTCTGGAAACACCATATATTTT	CASSLQAGRDSGNTIYF
-	TRBV20-1	-	TRBJ2-5	TGCAGTGCTAGTGCGGAGGGGGAAGAGACCCAGTACTTC	CSASAEGEETQYF
-	TRBV20-1	-	TRBJ1-2	TGCAGTGCTAGAGATCCCCAGGGAAACTATGGCTACACCTTC	CSARDPQGNYGYTF